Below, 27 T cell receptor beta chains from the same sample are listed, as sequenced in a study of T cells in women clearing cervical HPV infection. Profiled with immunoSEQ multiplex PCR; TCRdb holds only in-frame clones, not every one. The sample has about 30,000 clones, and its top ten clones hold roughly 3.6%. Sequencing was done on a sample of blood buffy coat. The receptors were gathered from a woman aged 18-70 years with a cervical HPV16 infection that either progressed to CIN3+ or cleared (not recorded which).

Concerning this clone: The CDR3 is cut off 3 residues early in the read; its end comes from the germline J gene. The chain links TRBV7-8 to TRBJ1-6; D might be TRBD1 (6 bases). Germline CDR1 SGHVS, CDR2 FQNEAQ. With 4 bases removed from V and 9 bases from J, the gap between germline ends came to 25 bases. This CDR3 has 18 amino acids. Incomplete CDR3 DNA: TGTGCCAGCAGCTACCACCAGGGCCAGACACTCAGGGGTTCACCC. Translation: CASSYHQGQTLRGSP. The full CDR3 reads CASSYHQGQTLRGSPLHF.

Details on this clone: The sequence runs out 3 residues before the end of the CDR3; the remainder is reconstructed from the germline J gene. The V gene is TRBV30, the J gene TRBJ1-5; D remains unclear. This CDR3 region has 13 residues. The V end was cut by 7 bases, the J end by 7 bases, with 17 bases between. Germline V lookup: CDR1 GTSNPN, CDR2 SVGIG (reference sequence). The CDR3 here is CASSYGAGQPQHF. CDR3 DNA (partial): TGTGCCTCCTCGTATGGTGCAGGCCAGCCC.

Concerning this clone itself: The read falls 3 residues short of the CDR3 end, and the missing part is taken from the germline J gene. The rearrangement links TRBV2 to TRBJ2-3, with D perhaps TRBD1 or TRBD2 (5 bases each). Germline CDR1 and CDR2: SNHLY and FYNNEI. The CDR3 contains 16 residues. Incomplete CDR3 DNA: TGTGCCAGCAGTGGAGGGCAGGGTGTGAGCAATCAGCCG. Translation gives CASSGGQGVSNQP. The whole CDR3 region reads CASSGGQGVSNQPQYF.

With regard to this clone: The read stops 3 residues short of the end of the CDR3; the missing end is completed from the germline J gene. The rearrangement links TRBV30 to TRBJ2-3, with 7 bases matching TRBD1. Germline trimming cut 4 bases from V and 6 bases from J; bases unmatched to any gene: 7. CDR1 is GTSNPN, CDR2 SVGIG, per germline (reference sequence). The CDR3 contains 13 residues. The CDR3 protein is CAWTSGGPDTQYF. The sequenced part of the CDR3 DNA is TGTGCCTGGACCTCAGGGGGTCCGGATACG.

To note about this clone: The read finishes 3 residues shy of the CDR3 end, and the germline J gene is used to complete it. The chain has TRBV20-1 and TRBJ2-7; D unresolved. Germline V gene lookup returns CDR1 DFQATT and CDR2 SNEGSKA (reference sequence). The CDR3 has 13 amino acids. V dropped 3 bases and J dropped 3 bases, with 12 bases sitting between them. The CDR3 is CSASLQENYEQYF. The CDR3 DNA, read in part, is TGCAGTGCTAGCTTGCAGGAGAACTACGAG.

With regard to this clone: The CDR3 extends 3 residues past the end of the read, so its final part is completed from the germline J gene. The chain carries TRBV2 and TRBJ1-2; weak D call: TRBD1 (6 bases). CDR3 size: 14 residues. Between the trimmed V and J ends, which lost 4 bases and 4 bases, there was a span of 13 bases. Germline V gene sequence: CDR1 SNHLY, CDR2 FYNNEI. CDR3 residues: CASSGQAEPYGYTF. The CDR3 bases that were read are TGTGCCAGCAGTGGACAGGCCGAGCCCTATGGC.

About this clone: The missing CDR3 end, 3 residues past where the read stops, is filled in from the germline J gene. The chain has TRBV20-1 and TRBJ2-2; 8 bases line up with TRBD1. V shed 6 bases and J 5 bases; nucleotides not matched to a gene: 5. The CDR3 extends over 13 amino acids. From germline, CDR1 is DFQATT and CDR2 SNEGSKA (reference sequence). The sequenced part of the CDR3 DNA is TGCAGTGCCCGTCACAGGGGGACCGGGGAG. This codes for CSARHRGTGE. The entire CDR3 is CSARHRGTGELFF.

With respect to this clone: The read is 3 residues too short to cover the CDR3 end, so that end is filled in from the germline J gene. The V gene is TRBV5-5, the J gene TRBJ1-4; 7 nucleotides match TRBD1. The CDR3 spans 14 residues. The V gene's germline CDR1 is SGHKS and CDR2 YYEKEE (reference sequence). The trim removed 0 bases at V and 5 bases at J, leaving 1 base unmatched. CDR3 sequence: CASSLVQGNEKLFF. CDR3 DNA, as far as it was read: TGTGCCAGCAGCTTGGTACAGGGGAATGAAAAA.

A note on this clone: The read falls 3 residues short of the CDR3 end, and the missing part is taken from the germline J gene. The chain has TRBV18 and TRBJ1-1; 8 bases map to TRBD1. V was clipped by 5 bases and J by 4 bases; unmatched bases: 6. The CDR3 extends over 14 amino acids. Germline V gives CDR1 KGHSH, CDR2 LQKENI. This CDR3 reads CASSRQGRRTEAFF. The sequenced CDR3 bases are TGTGCCAGCTCAAGACAGGGGCGGCGCACTGAA. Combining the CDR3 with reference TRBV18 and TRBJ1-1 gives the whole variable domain NAGVMQNPRHLVRRRGQEARLRCSPMKGHSHVYWYRQLPEEGLKFMVYLQKENIIDESGMPKERFSAEFPKEGPSILRIQQVVRGDSAAYFCASSRQGRRTEAFFGQGTRLTVV.

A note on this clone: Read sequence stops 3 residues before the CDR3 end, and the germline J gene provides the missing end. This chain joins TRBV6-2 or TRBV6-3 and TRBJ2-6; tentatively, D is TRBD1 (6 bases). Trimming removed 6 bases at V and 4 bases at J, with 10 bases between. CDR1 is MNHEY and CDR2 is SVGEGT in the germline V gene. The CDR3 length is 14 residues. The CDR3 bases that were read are TGTGCCAGCAGCCAGGGGTCAGGGGCCAACGTC. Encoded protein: CASSQGSGANV. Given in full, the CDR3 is CASSQGSGANVLTF.

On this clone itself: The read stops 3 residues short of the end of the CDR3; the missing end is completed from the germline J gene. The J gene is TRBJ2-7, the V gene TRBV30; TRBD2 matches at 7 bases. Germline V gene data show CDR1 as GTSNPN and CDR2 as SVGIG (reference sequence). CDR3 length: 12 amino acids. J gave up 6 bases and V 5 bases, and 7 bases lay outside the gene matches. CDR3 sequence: CAWATTSLEQYF. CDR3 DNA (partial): TGTGCCTGGGCAACGACTAGCCTCGAG. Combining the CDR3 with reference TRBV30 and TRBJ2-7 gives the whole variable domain SQTIHQWPATLVQPVGSPLSLECTVEGTSNPNLYWYRQAAGRGLQLLFYSVGIGQISSEVPQNLSASRPQDRQFILSSKKLLLSDSGFYLCAWATTSLEQYFGPGTRLTVT.

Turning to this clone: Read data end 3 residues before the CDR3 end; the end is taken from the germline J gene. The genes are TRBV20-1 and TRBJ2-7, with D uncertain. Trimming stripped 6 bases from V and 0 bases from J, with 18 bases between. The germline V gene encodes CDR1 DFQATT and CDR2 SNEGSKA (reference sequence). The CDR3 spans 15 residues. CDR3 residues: CSAGNPRLSSYEQYF. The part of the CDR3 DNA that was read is TGCAGTGCCGGTAACCCTCGACTGAGCTCCTACGAG.

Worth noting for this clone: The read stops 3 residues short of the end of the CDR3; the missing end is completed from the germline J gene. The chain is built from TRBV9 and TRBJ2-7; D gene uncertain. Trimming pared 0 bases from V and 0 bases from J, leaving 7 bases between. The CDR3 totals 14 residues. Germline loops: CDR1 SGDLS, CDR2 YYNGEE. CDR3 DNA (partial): TGTGCCAGCAGCGTAGCGCAGGACTCCTACGAG. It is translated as CASSVAQDSYE. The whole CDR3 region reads CASSVAQDSYEQYF.

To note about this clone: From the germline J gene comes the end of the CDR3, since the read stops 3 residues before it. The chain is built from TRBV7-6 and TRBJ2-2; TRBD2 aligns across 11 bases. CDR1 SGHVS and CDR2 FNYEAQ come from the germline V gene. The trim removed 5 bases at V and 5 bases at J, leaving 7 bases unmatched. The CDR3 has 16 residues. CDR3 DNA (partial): TGTGCCAGCAGCGTCGGACTAGCGGGCCGGACCGGGGAG. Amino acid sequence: CASSVGLAGRTGE. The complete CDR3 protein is CASSVGLAGRTGELFF.

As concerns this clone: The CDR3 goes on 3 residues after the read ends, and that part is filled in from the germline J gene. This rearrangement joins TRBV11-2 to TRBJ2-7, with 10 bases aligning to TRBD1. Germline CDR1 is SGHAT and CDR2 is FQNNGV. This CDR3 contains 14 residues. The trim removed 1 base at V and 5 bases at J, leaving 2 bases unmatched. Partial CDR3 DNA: TGTGCCAGCAGCTTAGCGGGACAGGGGAACGAG. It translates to CASSLAGQGNE. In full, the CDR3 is CASSLAGQGNEQYF.

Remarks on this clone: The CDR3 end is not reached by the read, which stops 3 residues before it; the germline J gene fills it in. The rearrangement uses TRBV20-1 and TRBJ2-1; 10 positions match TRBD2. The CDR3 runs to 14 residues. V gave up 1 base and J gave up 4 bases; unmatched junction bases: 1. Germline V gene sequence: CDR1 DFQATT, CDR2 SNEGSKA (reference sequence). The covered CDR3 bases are TGCAGTGCTAGAGGACTAGCGGGTTACAATGAG. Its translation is CSARGLAGYNE. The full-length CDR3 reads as CSARGLAGYNEQFF.

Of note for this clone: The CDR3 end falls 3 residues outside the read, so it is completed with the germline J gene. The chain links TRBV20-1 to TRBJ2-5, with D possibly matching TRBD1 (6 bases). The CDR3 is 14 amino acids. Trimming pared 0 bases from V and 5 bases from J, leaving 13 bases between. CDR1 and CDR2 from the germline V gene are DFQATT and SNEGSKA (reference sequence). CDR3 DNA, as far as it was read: TGCAGTGCTAGAGATCTACAGGGATGGGAGACC. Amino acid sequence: CSARDLQGWET. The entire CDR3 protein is CSARDLQGWETQYF.

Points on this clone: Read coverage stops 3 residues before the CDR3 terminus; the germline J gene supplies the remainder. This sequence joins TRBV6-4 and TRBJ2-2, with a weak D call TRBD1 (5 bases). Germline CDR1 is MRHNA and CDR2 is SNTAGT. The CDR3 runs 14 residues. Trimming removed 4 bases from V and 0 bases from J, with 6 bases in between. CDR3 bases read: TGTGCCAGCAGTGCGGACACGAACACCGGGGAG. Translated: CASSADTNTGE. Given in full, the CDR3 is CASSADTNTGELFF.

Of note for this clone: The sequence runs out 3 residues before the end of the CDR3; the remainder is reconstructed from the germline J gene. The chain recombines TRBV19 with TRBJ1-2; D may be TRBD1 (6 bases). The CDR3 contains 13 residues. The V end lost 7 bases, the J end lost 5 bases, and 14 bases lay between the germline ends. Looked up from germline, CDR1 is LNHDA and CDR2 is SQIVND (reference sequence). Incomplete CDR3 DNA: TGTGCCAGTAAAATACAGGGTTCGTATGGC. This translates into CASKIQGSYG. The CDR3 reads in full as CASKIQGSYGYTF.

CDR3 DNA, as far as it was read: TGCAGTGCTAGGATAGGAGCGGGGGGTTCCTACGAG. Residues: CSARIGAGGSYE. The entire CDR3 protein reads CSARIGAGGSYEQYF. The rearrangement uses TRBV20-1 and TRBJ2-7; TRBD2 agrees at 9 bases. From the germline J gene comes the end of the CDR3, since the read stops 3 residues before it. The CDR3 contains 15 residues. In germline, CDR1 is DFQATT, CDR2 SNEGSKA (reference sequence). Germline trimming cut 3 bases from V and 1 base from J; bases unmatched to any gene: 7.

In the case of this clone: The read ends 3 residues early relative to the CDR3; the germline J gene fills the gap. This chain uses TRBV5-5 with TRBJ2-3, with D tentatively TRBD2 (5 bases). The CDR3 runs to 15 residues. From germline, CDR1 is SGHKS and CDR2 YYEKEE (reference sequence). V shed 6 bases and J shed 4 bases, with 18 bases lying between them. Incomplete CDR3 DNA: TGTGCCAGCACACTGGCGGCTAGCACACCAGATACG. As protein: CASTLAASTPDT. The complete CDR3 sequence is CASTLAASTPDTQYF.

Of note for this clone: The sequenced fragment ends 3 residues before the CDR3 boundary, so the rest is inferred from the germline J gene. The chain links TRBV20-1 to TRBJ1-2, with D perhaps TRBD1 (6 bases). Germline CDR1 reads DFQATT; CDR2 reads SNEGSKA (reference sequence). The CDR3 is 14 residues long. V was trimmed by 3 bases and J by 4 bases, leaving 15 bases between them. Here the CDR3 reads CSARDGQQFYGYTF. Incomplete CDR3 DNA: TGCAGTGCTAGGGATGGACAGCAATTCTATGGC.

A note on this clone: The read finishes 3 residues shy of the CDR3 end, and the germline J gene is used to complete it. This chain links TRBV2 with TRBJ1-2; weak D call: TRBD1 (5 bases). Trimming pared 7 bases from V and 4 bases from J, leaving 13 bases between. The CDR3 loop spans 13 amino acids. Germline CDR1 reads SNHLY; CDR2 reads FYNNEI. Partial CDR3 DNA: TGTGCCAGCACTGGGGCAGCACTCTATGGC. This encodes CASTGAALYG. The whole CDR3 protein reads CASTGAALYGYTF.

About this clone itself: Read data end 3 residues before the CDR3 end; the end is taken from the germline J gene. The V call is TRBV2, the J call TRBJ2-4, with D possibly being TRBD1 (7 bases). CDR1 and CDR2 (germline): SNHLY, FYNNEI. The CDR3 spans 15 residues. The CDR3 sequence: CASKRTGEAFYGQYF. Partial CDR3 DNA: TGTGCCAGCAAAAGAACAGGGGAGGCCTTCTATGGT.

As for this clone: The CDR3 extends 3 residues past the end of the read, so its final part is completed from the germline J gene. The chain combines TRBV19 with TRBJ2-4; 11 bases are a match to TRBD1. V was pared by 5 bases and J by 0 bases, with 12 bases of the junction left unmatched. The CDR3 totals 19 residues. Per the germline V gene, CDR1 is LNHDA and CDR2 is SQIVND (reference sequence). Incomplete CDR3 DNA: TGTGCCAGTAGTTTGTTCGGGACAGGGGGATATCTAGCCAAAAACATT. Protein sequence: CASSLFGTGGYLAKNI. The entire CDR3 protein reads CASSLFGTGGYLAKNIQYF.

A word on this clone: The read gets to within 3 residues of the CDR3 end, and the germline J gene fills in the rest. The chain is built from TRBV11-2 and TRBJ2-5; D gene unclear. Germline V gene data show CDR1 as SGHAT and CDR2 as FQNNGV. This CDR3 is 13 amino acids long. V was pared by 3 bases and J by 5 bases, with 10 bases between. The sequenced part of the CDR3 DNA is TGTGCCAGCAGCTTCAACAGTCGTGAGACC. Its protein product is CASSFNSRET. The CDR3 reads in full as CASSFNSRETQYF.

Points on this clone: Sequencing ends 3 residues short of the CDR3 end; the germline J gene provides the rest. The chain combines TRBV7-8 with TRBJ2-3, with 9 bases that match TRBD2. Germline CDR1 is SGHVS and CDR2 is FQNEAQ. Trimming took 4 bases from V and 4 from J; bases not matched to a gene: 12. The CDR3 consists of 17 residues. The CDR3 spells CASSSLGRGRASDTQYF. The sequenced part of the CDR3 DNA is TGTGCCAGCAGCTCCCTAGGACGCGGGAGGGCCTCAGATACG.